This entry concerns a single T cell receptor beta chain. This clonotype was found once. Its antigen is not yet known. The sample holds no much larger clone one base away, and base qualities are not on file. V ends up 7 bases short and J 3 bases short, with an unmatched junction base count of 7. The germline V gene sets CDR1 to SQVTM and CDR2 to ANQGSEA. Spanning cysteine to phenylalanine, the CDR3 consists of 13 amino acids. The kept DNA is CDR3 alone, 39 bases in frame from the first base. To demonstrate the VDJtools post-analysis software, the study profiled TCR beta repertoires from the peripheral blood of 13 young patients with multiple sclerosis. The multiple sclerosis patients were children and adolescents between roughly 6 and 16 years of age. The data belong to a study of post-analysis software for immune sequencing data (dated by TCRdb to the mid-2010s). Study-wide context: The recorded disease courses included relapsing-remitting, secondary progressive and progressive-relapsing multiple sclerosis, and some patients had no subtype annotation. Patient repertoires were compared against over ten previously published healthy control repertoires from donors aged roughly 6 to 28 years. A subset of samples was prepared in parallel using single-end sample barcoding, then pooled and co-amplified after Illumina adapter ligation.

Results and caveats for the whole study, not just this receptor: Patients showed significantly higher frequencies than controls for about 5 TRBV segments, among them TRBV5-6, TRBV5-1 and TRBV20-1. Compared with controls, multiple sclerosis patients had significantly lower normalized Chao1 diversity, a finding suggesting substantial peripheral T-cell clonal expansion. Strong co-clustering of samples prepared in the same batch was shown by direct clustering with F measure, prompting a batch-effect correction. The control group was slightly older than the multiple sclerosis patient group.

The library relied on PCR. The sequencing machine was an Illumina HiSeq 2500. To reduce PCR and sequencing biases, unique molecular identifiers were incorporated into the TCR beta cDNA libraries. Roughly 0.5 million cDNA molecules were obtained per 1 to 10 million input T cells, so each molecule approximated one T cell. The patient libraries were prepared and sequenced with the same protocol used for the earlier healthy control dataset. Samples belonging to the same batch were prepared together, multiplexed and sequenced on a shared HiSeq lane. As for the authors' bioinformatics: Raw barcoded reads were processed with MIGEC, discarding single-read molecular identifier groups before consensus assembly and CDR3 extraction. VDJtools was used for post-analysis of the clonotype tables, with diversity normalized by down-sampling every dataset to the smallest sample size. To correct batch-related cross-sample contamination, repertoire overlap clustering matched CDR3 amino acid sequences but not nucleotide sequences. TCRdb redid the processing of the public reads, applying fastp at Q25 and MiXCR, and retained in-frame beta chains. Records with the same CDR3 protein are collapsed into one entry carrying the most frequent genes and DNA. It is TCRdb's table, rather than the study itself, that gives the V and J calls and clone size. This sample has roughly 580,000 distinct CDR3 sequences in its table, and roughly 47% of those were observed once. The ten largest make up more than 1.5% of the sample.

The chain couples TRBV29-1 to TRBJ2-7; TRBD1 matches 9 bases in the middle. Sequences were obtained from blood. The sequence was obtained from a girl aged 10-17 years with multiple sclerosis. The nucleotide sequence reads TGCAGCGCCGAACAGGGGGCGGGCTACGAGCAGTACTTC. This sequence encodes CSAEQGAGYEQYF.